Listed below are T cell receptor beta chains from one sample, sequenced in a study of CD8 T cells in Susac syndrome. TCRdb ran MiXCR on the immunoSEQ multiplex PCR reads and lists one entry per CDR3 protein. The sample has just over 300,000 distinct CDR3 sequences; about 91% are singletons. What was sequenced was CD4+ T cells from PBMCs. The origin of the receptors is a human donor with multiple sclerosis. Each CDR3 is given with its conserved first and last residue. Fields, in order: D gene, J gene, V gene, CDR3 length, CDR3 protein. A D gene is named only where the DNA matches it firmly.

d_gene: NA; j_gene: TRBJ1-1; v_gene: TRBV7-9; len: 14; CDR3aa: CASSFSGLDAEAFF
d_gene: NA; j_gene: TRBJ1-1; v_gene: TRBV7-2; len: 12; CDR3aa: CASSLVLRAAFF
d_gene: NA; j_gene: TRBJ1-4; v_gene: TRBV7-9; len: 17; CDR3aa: CASSLTGRGIFNEKLFF
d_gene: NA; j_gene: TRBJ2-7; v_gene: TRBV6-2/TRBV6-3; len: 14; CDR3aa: CASKERQSSYEQYF
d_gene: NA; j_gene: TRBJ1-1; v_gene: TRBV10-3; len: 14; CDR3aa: CAISGSQGRTEAFF
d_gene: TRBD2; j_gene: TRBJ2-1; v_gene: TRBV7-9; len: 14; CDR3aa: CASSLGLADNEQFF
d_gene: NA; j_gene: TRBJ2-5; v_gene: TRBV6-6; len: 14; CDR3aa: CASSYSGRGETQYF
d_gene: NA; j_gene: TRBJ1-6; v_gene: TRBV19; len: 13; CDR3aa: CASMAGGASPLHF
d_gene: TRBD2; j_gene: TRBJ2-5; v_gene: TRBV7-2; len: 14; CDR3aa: CASSPGLAVETQYF
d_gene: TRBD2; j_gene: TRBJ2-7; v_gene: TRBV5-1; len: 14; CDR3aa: CASSQGLAVYEQYF
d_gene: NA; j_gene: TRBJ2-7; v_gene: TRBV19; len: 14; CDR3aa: CASSMNGRLYEQYF
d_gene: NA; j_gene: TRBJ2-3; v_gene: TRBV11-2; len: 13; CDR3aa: CASRSGLSDTQYF
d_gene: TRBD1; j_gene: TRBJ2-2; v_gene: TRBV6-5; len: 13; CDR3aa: CASSRDSTGELFF
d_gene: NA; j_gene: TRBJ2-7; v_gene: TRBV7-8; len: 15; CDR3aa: CASSLGSHSSYEQYF
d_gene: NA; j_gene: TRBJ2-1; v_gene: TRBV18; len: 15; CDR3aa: CASSPQGSSYNEQFF
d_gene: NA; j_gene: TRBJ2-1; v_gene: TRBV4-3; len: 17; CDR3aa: CASSQLYLSPRENEQFF
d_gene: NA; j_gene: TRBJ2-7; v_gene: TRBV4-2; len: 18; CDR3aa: CASSQVANARSNFYEQYF
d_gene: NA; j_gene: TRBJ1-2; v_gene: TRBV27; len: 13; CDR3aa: CASSAPGSYGYTF
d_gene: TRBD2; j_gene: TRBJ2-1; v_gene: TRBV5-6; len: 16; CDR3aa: CASRRLAGGPYNEQFF
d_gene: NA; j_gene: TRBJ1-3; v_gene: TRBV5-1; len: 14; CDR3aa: CASRTQGSGNTIYF
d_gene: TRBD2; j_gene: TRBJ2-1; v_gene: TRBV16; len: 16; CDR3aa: CASSRGLAGVYNEQFF
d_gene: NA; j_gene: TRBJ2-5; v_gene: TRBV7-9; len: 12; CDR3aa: CASSQTAETQYF
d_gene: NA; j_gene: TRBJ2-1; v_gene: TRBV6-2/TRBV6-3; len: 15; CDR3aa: CASTPVARAYNEQFF
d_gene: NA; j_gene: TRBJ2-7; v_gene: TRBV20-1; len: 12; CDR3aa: CSAIDRLNEQYF
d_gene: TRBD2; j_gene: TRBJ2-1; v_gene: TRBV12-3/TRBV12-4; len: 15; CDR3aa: CASSRGTSGRNEQFF
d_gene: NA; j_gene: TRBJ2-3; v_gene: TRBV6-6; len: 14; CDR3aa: CASRPVGRTDTQYF
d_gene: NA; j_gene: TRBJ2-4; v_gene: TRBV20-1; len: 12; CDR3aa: CSASDHSNIQYF
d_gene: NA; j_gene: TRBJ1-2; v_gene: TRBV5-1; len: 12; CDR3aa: CASSLFGDGYTF
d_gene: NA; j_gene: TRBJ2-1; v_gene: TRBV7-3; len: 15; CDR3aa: CASSSDSSSYNEQFF